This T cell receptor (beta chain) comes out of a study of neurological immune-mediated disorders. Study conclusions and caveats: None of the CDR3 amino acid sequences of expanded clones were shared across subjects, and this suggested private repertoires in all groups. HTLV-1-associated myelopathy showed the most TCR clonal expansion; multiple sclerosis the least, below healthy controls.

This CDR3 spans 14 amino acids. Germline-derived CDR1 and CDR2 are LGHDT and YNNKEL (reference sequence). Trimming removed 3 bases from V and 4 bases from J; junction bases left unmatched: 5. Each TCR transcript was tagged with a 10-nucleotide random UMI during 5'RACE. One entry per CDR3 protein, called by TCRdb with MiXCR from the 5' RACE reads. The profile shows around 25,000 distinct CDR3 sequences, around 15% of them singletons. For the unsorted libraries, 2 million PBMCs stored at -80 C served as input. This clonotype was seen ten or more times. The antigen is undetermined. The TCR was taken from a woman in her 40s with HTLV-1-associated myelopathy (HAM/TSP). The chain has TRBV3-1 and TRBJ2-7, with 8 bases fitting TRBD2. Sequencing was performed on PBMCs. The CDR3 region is CASSQAGTSYEQYF. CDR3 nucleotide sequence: TGTGCCAGCAGCCAGGCCGGGACTAGTTACGAGCAGTACTTC.